The 27 T cell receptor beta chains presented below share a single source sample, sequenced in a study of cytomegalovirus exposure and HLA in healthy donors (dated by TCRdb to between 2016 and 2019). Libraries were built with the immunoSEQ multiplex PCR assay. TCRdb re-hosts the immuneACCESS table, in-frame sequences only. Its copies lack some clones; in the studies checked, an unresolved V gene accounts for under half of them, and the cause for the rest is not known. This sample lists about 78,000 clones; 90% to 96% were detected once. Of the sample, 1.6% falls within the top ten clones. What was sequenced was PBMCs. The source of these receptors is a man younger than 30 in good health and CMV-seropositive.

The chain employs TRBV2 and TRBJ1-2, with D perhaps TRBD1 (5 bases). The germline V and J ends were trimmed by 2 bases and 0 bases, with 10 bases remaining between them. Germline-derived CDR1 and CDR2 are SNHLY and FYNNEI. CDR3 length equals 15 residues. The CDR3 DNA is TGTGCCAGCAGTGAACGACAGCAAACTAACTATGGCTACACCTTC. It translates to CASSERQQTNYGYTF. Complete variable domain (other parts from reference TRBV2 and TRBJ1-2): EPEVTQTPSHQVTQMGQEVILRCVPISNHLYFYWYRQILGQKVEFLVSFYNNEISEKSEIFDDQFSVERPDGSNFTLKIRSTKLEDSAMYFCASSERQQTNYGYTFGSGTRLTVV.

The J gene is TRBJ2-6, the V gene TRBV27, with D possibly TRBD2 on 6 matching bases. Between the trimmed V and J ends, which lost 8 bases and 1 base, there was a span of 9 bases. This CDR3 is 14 amino acids long. Germline V gene sequence: CDR1 MNHEY, CDR2 SMNVEV (reference sequence). The CDR3 DNA is TGTGCCAGCTCCCGGGGGTCTGGGGCCAACGTCCTGACTTTC. It specifies CASSRGSGANVLTF.

The chain recombines TRBV11-3 with TRBJ2-1; TRBD1 agrees at 9 bases. V shed 4 bases and J 5 bases; nucleotides not matched to a gene: 3. The CDR3 consists of 14 residues. Germline V gene sequence: CDR1 SGHNT, CDR2 YENEEA. DNA for the CDR3: TGTGCCAGCAGCTCCCGGGACAGGGACAATGAGCAGTTCTTC. Translated: CASSSRDRDNEQFF.

The CDR3 here is CASSFGGDTEAFF. CDR3 sequence (DNA): TGTGCCAGCAGCTTTGGAGGGGACACTGAAGCTTTCTTT. This chain links TRBV5-6 with TRBJ1-1, with D perhaps TRBD1 (5 bases). The V end was cut by 2 bases, the J end by 3 bases, with 8 bases between. The CDR3 extends over 13 amino acids. Germline loops: CDR1 SGHDT, CDR2 YYEEEE. Variable domain in full (rest from reference TRBV5-6 and TRBJ1-1): DAGVTQSPTHLIKTRGQQVTLRCSPKSGHDTVSWYQQALGQGPQFIFQYYEEEERQRGNFPDRFSGHQFPNYSSELNVNALLLGDSALYLCASSFGGDTEAFFGQGTRLTVV.

The chain joins TRBV7-9 to TRBJ2-5; 12 bases map to TRBD2. CDR1 is SEHNR and CDR2 is FQNEAQ in the germline V gene (reference sequence). The CDR3 sequence is 15 residues long. Losses at the gene ends were 5 bases for V and 3 bases for J; bases not matched to a gene: 4. The CDR3 bases are TGTGCCAGCAGCGCTAGCGGGAGGGGGGAAGAGACCCAGTACTTC. Protein: CASSASGRGEETQYF.

V usage is TRBV7-9 and J usage is TRBJ2-1, with D tentatively TRBD2 (6 bases). Germline CDR1 SEHNR, CDR2 FQNEAQ (reference sequence). With 4 bases removed from V and 9 bases from J, the gap between germline ends came to 10 bases. This CDR3 contains 12 residues. The CDR3 here is CASSSTSLEQFF. CDR3 nucleotide sequence: TGTGCCAGCAGCTCCACTAGCCTTGAGCAGTTCTTC.

CDR3 DNA sequence: TGTGCCAGTAGTGTCGGCGGGAGTCAGAATGAGCAGTTCTTC. Translated: CASSVGGSQNEQFF. This chain connects TRBV19 to TRBJ2-1; 7 bases are a match to TRBD2. Germline assignment: CDR1 LNHDA and CDR2 SQIVND (reference sequence). With 5 bases clipped from V and 7 bases from J, the junction kept 8 bases outside the gene matches. The CDR3 is made up of 14 amino acids.

The V and J genes are TRBV5-1 and TRBJ2-5; 8 positions agree with TRBD1. Germline trimming cut 2 bases from V and 4 bases from J; bases unmatched to any gene: 10. Germline loops: CDR1 SGHRS, CDR2 YFSETQ. This CDR3 has 16 amino acids. The CDR3: CASSFGQGAVRETQYF. CDR3 coding DNA: TGCGCCAGCAGCTTCGGCCAGGGGGCGGTTCGAGAGACCCAGTACTTC.

CDR3 protein: CASSPQRDRKETQYF. CDR3 nucleotide sequence: TGTGCCAGCTCACCACAAAGGGACAGAAAAGAGACCCAGTACTTC. This chain connects TRBV18 to TRBJ2-5, with 7 bases matching TRBD1. V lost 1 base, J lost 3 bases, and 5 bases stayed unmatched. Germline CDR1 is KGHSH and CDR2 is LQKENI. This CDR3 spans 15 amino acids. The full variable domain, its missing parts supplied by reference TRBV18 and TRBJ2-5, is NAGVMQNPRHLVRRRGQEARLRCSPMKGHSHVYWYRQLPEEGLKFMVYLQKENIIDESGMPKERFSAEFPKEGPSILRIQQVVRGDSAAYFCASSPQRDRKETQYFGPGTRLLVL.

The chain carries TRBV18 and TRBJ2-7; 8 nucleotides line up with TRBD1. The V and J ends lost 4 bases and 5 bases, in that order; junction bases with no gene match: 10. The CDR3 has 15 residues. From germline, CDR1 is KGHSH and CDR2 LQKENI. This CDR3 reads CASSQSGTGLHEQYF. The DNA of the CDR3 is TGTGCCAGCTCACAATCCGGGACAGGTCTTCACGAGCAGTACTTC.

CDR3 amino acids: CASSQEVLSGNEQFF. The DNA for the CDR3 is TGCGCCAGCAGCCAAGAGGTCCTTAGCGGGAATGAGCAGTTCTTC. The J gene is TRBJ2-1, the V gene TRBV4-1, with TRBD2 identical over 7 bases. Germline V gene data show CDR1 as MGHRA and CDR2 as YSYEKL. The CDR3 length is 15 residues. J gave up 7 bases and V 0 bases, and 6 bases lay outside the gene matches.

This chain joins TRBV5-5 and TRBJ1-5; TRBD1 might be the D (5 bases). CDR1 is SGHKS and CDR2 is YYEKEE in the germline V gene (reference sequence). The CDR3 loop spans 13 amino acids. Trimming stripped 3 bases from V and 8 bases from J, with 12 bases between. CDR3: CASSWGGKKPQHF. CDR3 nucleotides: TGTGCCAGCAGCTGGGGGGGAAAGAAGCCCCAGCATTTT.

This clone was recorded once. V gene TRBV2 combines with J gene TRBJ2-3; 7 nucleotides line up with TRBD2. The V segment lost 11 bases and the J segment 4 bases; nucleotides outside the gene matches: 9. The CDR3 extends over 13 amino acids. Germline CDR1 is SNHLY and CDR2 is FYNNEI. CDR3 sequence reads: CAVRAGEADTQYF. The CDR3 DNA sequence: TGTGCCGTCAGGGCGGGGGAGGCAGATACGCAGTATTTT.

The V call is TRBV7-9, the J call TRBJ2-3; TRBD2 aligns across 8 bases. After removal of 1 base from V and 4 bases from J, the junction contained 7 bases not matched to a gene. From germline, CDR1 is SEHNR and CDR2 FQNEAQ (reference sequence). The CDR3 sequence is 16 residues long. The CDR3 spells CASSLVALADSDTQYF. DNA for the CDR3: TGTGCCAGCAGCTTAGTCGCACTAGCGGATTCAGATACGCAGTATTTT.

The chain combines TRBV30 with TRBJ2-5; the D gene is possibly TRBD1 (5 bases). In germline, CDR1 is GTSNPN, CDR2 SVGIG (reference sequence). Trimming shortened V by 4 bases and J by 1 base, and 7 bases separated the two germline ends. The CDR3 extends over 12 amino acids. CDR3 sequence reads: CAWKGIQETQYF. The DNA of the CDR3 is TGTGCCTGGAAGGGGATCCAAGAGACCCAGTACTTC.

This chain uses TRBV7-2 with TRBJ1-5; TRBD1 might be the D (5 bases). The CDR3 has 13 amino acids. CDR1 is SGHTA, CDR2 FQGNSA, per germline. V shed 2 bases and J shed 11 bases, with 13 bases lying between them. The CDR3 protein is CASSLFPGSAQHF. DNA for the CDR3: TGTGCCAGCAGCTTATTTCCAGGGTCGGCCCAGCATTTT. Combining the CDR3 with reference TRBV7-2 and TRBJ1-5 gives the whole variable domain GAGVSQSPSNKVTEKGKDVELRCDPISGHTALYWYRQSLGQGLEFLIYFQGNSAPDKSGLPSDRFSAERTGGSVSTLTIQRTQQEDSAVYLCASSLFPGSAQHFGDGTRLSIL.

The chain combines TRBV5-4 with TRBJ1-1, with 8 bases aligning to TRBD1. The CDR3 covers 15 residues. V shed 0 bases, J shed 4 bases, and the junction held 5 bases outside the gene matches. The germline CDR1 and CDR2 sequences are SGHNT and YYREEE (reference sequence). CDR3: CASSLGYGTGTEAFF. The CDR3 DNA reads TGTGCCAGCAGCTTGGGATATGGGACAGGCACTGAAGCTTTCTTT. Together with reference TRBV5-4 and TRBJ1-1, the CDR3 gives the full variable domain: ETGVTQSPTHLIKTRGQQVTLRCSSQSGHNTVSWYQQALGQGPQFIFQYYREEENGRGNFPPRFSGLQFPNYSSELNVNALELDDSALYLCASSLGYGTGTEAFFGQGTRLTVV.

The genes are TRBV29-1 and TRBJ2-3; 12 positions agree with TRBD2. Germline V lookup: CDR1 SQVTM, CDR2 ANQGSEA. Trimming at V came to 6 bases and at J to 4 bases, leaving 11 bases not matched to a gene. The CDR3 is 16 residues long. For the CDR3, the DNA is TGCAGCGTCGCCCGACTAGCGGGAGAGTCCCCAGATACGCAGTATTTT. Encoded protein: CSVARLAGESPDTQYF.

The chain carries TRBV15 and TRBJ2-7; TRBD1 matches 7 bases. With 0 bases clipped from V and 2 bases from J, the junction kept 4 bases outside the gene matches. This CDR3 has 15 amino acids. From germline, CDR1 is LNHNV and CDR2 YYDKDF (reference sequence). The CDR3 spells CATSRDSDRTYEQYF. CDR3 DNA: TGTGCCACCAGCAGAGACTCGGACAGGACCTACGAGCAGTACTTC.

This chain links TRBV28 with TRBJ2-5; 9 bases are shared with TRBD2. The trim removed 8 bases at V and 5 bases at J, leaving 18 bases unmatched. This CDR3 contains 17 residues. Per germline, CDR1 MDHEN and CDR2 SYDVKM. In DNA, the CDR3 is TGTGCCAGCTCCTCAACCAGCCAGCGGGAGGCCTGGGAGACCCAGTACTTC. Protein: CASSSTSQREAWETQYF.

Only one count was recorded for this clone. The CDR3 coding sequence is TGTGCCAGCAGCTTAACGGGTAACACAGATACGCAGTATTTT. Its protein product is CASSLTGNTDTQYF. The chain uses TRBV7-9 and TRBJ2-3; D ambiguous. CDR1 SEHNR and CDR2 FQNEAQ come from the germline V gene (reference sequence). This CDR3 has 14 residues. Trimming removed 2 bases at V and 2 bases at J, with 8 bases between.

V and J are TRBV18 and TRBJ2-3; 7 positions agree with TRBD1. CDR3 length: 15 residues. Germline CDR1 reads KGHSH; CDR2 reads LQKENI. V lost 0 bases to trimming and J lost 4 bases; unmatched junction nucleotides: 4. The CDR3 sequence: CASSPPSRGSDTQYF. The CDR3 coding sequence is TGTGCCAGCTCACCACCGAGCAGGGGGTCAGATACGCAGTATTTT.

V and J are TRBV5-1 and TRBJ2-7; 10 nucleotides match TRBD2. After removal of 4 bases from V and 3 bases from J, the junction contained 7 bases not matched to a gene. CDR3 length: 15 amino acids. Germline CDR1 SGHRS, CDR2 YFSETQ. The CDR3 sequence: CASSPGTSAIYEQYF. DNA for the CDR3: TGCGCCAGCAGCCCCGGGACTAGCGCTATCTACGAGCAGTACTTC. Full variable domain (missing parts from reference TRBV5-1 and TRBJ2-7): KAGVTQTPRYLIKTRGQQVTLSCSPISGHRSVSWYQQTPGQGLQFLFEYFSETQRNKGNFPGRFSGRQFSNSRSEMNVSTLELGDSALYLCASSPGTSAIYEQYFGPGTRLTVT.

The rearrangement joins TRBV9 to TRBJ2-6; TRBD1 is a possible D gene (5 bases). The CDR3 is 15 amino acids. The ends were cut back, 0 bases at V and 11 bases at J, with 15 bases in the middle. Germline CDR1 and CDR2: SGDLS and YYNGEE. The CDR3 loop reads CASSVVAGMADVLTF. DNA of the CDR3: TGTGCCAGCAGCGTAGTGGCAGGGATGGCGGACGTCCTGACTTTC.

The chain has TRBV4-2 and TRBJ2-2; 14 bases agree with TRBD2. The CDR3 spans 20 residues. From germline, CDR1 is LGHNA and CDR2 YNFKEQ. V was pared by 2 bases and J by 1 base, with 9 bases of the junction left unmatched. CDR3 coding DNA: TGTGCCAGCAGCCAACCCCGGACTAGCGGGAGGAATGAGAACACCGGGGAGCTGTTTTTT. The encoded protein is CASSQPRTSGRNENTGELFF.

V is TRBV28 and J is TRBJ2-7; D unclear. Germline loops: CDR1 MDHEN, CDR2 SYDVKM. The CDR3 is made up of 12 amino acids. The V gene lost 3 bases and the J gene lost 5 bases, with 8 bases spanning the gap. CDR3 nucleotide sequence: TGTGCCAGCAGTTTGAGGCAGAACGAGCAGTACTTC. This sequence encodes CASSLRQNEQYF.

V usage is TRBV18 and J usage is TRBJ2-7, with 9 bases that match TRBD2. Germline CDR1 is KGHSH and CDR2 is LQKENI. Trimming at V came to 2 bases and at J to 4 bases, leaving 0 bases not matched to a gene. The CDR3 is made up of 13 amino acids. CDR3 sequence reads: CASSPTSGYEQYF. The CDR3, as DNA: TGTGCCAGCTCACCAACTAGCGGGTACGAGCAGTACTTC.